This is a list of T cell receptor beta chains from one sample in a study of shared clonotypes between healthy human individuals. The repertoire was sequenced with immunoSEQ multiplex PCR; TCRdb's copy has only in-frame clones and lacks some. The sample yields 2 million to 3 million clones, approximately 93% seen once. The sample consisted of naive CD4+ T cells from PBMCs. Source of these receptors: a man aged 18 to 30 in good health. Some clones in this sample may be carry-over from other donors' samples. CDR3s leave out the opening cysteine and the closing phenylalanine or tryptophan. The order of the fields is J gene, clone size, V gene, CDR3 protein. Size values are once, few and many counts, or a class for expanded clones, and some rows have none.

TRBJ2-7 NA TRBV5-1 ASSFLATRQGSIEQY
TRBJ1-5 NA TRBV28 AGSVGTLGNQPQH
TRBJ1-5 once TRBV19 ASSIGSVSLSSNQPQH
TRBJ2-7 once TRBV30 AWSVRYGGGGYEQY
TRBJ2-1 NA TRBV7-9 ASSPKPGLAAYNEQF
TRBJ1-2 once TRBV6-1 ATRGGANYGYT
TRBJ2-3 NA TRBV11-2 ASSLDRGKDTQY
TRBJ1-1 NA TRBV28 ASSSPLGEAF
TRBJ1-1 NA TRBV5-5 ASSLAGQNTEAF
TRBJ2-7 NA TRBV5-1 ASSLRDRGEQY
TRBJ1-2 NA TRBV30 AWSFAGPGYGYT
TRBJ1-4 NA TRBV28 ASSPFTGRNNEKLF
TRBJ2-1 NA TRBV6-4 ASSQGQVSYNEQF
TRBJ2-3 NA TRBV7-8 ASSSQGGVGTDTQY
TRBJ2-1 NA TRBV4-2 ASSQGSGRGDEQF
TRBJ2-1 NA TRBV2 ASIWTGRDNEQF
TRBJ1-5 NA TRBV30 AWSPGWSSNQPQH
TRBJ1-2 once TRBV28 ASSITRNGYT
TRBJ1-4 NA TRBV2 ASRTQGLTNEKLF
TRBJ1-2 NA TRBV5-6 ASSPGRQGGYGYT
TRBJ1-1 once TRBV5-6 ASSLSRWGEAF
TRBJ2-3 NA TRBV7-9 ASSSRTSGSSLY
TRBJ1-5 NA TRBV28 ASSLSGTSRNQPQH
TRBJ2-7 NA TRBV7-2 ASSLIGDTYEQY
TRBJ2-1 NA TRBV11-2 ASSLYAGEIDNEQF
TRBJ1-4 NA TRBV4-1 ASSLRTGLNLATNEKLF
TRBJ2-3 NA TRBV19 ASSNQQGADTQY
TRBJ1-4 NA TRBV9 ASSVSPNEKLF
TRBJ2-1 NA TRBV9 ASSSPHEQF
TRBJ1-4 NA TRBV30 AWSVRGVNEKLF
TRBJ1-1 NA TRBV7-2 ASSAVTGARRLTEAF
TRBJ2-3 NA TRBV7-9 ASGGTDTQY
TRBJ2-5 NA TRBV4-3 ASSQIRGWGETQY
TRBJ1-2 once TRBV19 ASSINHRDLGYT
TRBJ2-1 NA TRBV7-9 ASSLSGSYNEQF